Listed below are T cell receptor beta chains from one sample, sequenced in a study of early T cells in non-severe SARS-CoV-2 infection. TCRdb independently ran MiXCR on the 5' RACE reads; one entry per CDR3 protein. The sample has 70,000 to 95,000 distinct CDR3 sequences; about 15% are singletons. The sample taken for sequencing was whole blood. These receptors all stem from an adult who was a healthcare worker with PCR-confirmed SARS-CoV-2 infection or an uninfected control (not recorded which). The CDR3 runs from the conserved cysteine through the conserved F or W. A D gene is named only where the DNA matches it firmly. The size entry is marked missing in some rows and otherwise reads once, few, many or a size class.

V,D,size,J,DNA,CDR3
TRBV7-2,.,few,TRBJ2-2,TGTGCCAGCAGTATTCGGCGCACCGGGGAGCTGTTTTTT,CASSIRRTGELFF
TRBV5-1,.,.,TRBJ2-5,TGCGCCAGCAGCGACCTAAGGGAAGAGACCCAGTACTTC,CASSDLREETQYF
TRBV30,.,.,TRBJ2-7,TGTGCCTGGAGAGACTACAACGAGCAGTACTTC,CAWRDYNEQYF
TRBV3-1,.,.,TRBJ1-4,TGTGCCAGCAGCCAAGGGAAACCAACTAATGAAAAACTGTTTTTT,CASSQGKPTNEKLFF
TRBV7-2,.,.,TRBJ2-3,TGTGCCAGCACCTCGGCAGATACGCAGTATTTT,CASTSADTQYF
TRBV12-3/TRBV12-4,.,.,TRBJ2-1,TGTGCCAGTGAGTACTCGGGAGAGCAGTTCTTC,CASEYSGEQFF
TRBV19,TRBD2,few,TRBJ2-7,TGTGCCAGTAGTATTGGCGCGGGAGGCCCAGCCTACGAGCAGTACTTC,CASSIGAGGPAYEQYF
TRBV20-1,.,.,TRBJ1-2,TGCAGTGCTAGGGGGGCCTCTAACTATGGCTACACCTTC,CSARGASNYGYTF
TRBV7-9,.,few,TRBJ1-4,TGTGCCAGCAGCCCCGATACGACCCCCGAAAAACTGTTTTTT,CASSPDTTPEKLFF
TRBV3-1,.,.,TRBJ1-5,TGTGCCAGCAGCCAACAGGGGAATAGCAATCAGCCCCAGCATTTT,CASSQQGNSNQPQHF
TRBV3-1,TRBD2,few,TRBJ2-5,TGTGCCAGCAGCCAAGCCGTCGGACTAGCGGGAGAGGAGACCCAGTACTTC,CASSQAVGLAGEETQYF
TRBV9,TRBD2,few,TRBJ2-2,TGTGCCAGCAGCGTAGAGGGACTAGCGGGAAGTAGGGTCGGGGAGCTGTTTTTT,CASSVEGLAGSRVGELFF
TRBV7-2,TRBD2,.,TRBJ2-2,TGTGCCAGCAGTCTCCTAGCGGGGGTCCGCACCGGGGAGCTGTTTTTT,CASSLLAGVRTGELFF
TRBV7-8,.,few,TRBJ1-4,TGTGCCAGCAGCCGACAGCCGGAGAATGAAAAACTGTTTTTT,CASSRQPENEKLFF
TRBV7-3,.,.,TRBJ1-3,TGTGCCAGCAGCTTAACGAGACACTCAAGGAGACTAGGAAACACCATATATTTT,CASSLTRHSRRLGNTIYF
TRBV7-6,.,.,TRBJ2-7,TGTGCCAGCAGCCCGAGTACAGGGTGGAGTCTCCACGAGCAGTACTTC,CASSPSTGWSLHEQYF
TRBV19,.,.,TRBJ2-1,TGTGCCAGTAGTATAGAACCTGTCCGGCTTGTTGAGCAGTTCTTC,CASSIEPVRLVEQFF
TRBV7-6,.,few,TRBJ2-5,TGTGCCAGCAGCTTTCGAGAGACCCAGTACTTC,CASSFRETQYF
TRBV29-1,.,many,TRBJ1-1,TGCAGCGTTGACAGGGTGGAGGAAGACACTGAAGCTTTCTTT,CSVDRVEEDTEAFF
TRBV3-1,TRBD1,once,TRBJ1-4,TGTGCCAGCAGCCGACAGGGGACAACTAATGAAAAACTGTTTTTT,CASSRQGTTNEKLFF
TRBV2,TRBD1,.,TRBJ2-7,TGTGCCAGCAGTGAAGACTCAGGGGGCCTCCGGGAGCAGTACTTC,CASSEDSGGLREQYF
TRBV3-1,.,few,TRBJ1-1,TGTGCCAGCAGCCAAGATAGGTCGGGCCGGGGAAGGGGCCCTGAAGCTTTCTTT,CASSQDRSGRGRGPEAFF
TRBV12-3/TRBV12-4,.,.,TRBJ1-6,TGTGCCAGCAGCCCCCGGGGGATCCACGGTAAACCTATCTTAACACCCCTCCACTTT,CASSPRGIHGKPILTPLHF
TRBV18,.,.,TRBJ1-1,TGTGCCAGCTCACCGAAAGCGACTGAAGCTTTCTTT,CASSPKATEAFF